This T cell receptor (beta chain) emerged from a study of beta chain features in type 1 diabetes. With 4 bases clipped from V and 5 bases from J, the junction kept 6 bases outside the gene matches. CDR1 SGHRS and CDR2 YFSETQ come from the germline V gene. The CDR3 is 14 amino acids. Each donor gave one heparinised blood draw averaging around 120 mL. Via CD45RO/CCR7/CD25/CD127/CD95/CD27, cells of the CD4+ naive, central memory, regulatory and stem cell-like memory subsets were sorted. Purity exceeded 95% in all sorted populations. This clone was counted only a few times. Its specificity is not known. Study-level results: In all four CD4+ subsets, TCRB CDR3 length was significantly, moderately reduced in type 1 diabetes.

The entirety of the isolated RNA underwent reverse transcription, so expressed TCRB transcripts were sequenced. Profiling relied on immunoSEQ multiplex PCR, and the TCRdb table lists in-frame clones only, not all of them. In the table there are approximately 400,000 clones, about 15% of which are singletons. This TCR was recovered from a woman under 30 in good health. The chain carries TRBV5-1 and TRBJ2-7, with TRBD2 matching 10 bases. Material for sequencing was naive CD4+ T cells from blood. The CDR3 region has the DNA TGCGCCAGCAGCCCTGGGACTAGCGCGAACGAGCAGTACTTC. It specifies CASSPGTSANEQYF.